This T cell receptor (beta chain) was sequenced during a study of cytotoxic CD8 clonotypes in ibrutinib-treated CLL. Overall study: Sequenced samples delivered averages of roughly 260,000 productive templates and 80,000 to 100,000 productive rearrangements. Whole-study results and caveats: Against age-matched healthy donors, baseline clonality ran higher and tracked circulating CD8+ T-cell counts. Clonality was higher at ibrutinib response and returned toward baseline at progression. The study found public clonotypes uncommon, contracting or stable on treatment.

Concerning this clone: What it recognizes is unknown.

The CDR3 runs to 12 residues. Trimming removed 1 base at V and 8 bases at J, with 11 bases between. The V gene's germline CDR1 is GTSNPN and CDR2 SVGIG (reference sequence). TCRdb keeps only in-frame clones here, not all; method: immunoSEQ multiplex PCR. The table includes 150,000 to 250,000 clones, roughly 72% detected once. The TCR comes from a human donor with chronic lymphocytic leukemia. This chain connects TRBV30 to TRBJ1-2, with D possibly matching TRBD1 (5 bases). The input for sequencing was PBMCs, taken after 24 months of ibrutinib treatment. CDR3 DNA sequence: TGTGCCTGGAGTGCCCGAAGGGGAGGCTACACCTTC. Protein sequence: CAWSARRGGYTF.